Below, 7 T cell receptor beta chains from the same sample are listed, as sequenced in a study of control samples from healthy donors and cancer patients. This table comes from immunoSEQ multiplex PCR, and its TCRdb copy is limited to in-frame clones, with some not included. The table has some 130,000 clones, just under 95% seen once. Sample: blood. All receptors derive from a man under 40 in good health.

The J gene is TRBJ1-1, the V gene TRBV9; D not certain. The CDR3 length is 14 residues. CDR1 is SGDLS and CDR2 is YYNGEE in the germline V gene. Trimming removed 4 bases from V and 8 bases from J, with 18 bases in between. The CDR3 sequence is CASSYPPEAGEAFF. The CDR3 coding sequence is TGTGCCAGCAGCTATCCCCCCGAGGCGGGGGAAGCTTTCTTT.

The rearrangement links TRBV6-2 or TRBV6-3 to TRBJ2-2; TRBD2 matches at 13 bases. The germline V gene has CDR1 MNHEY and CDR2 SVGEGT. This CDR3 comprises 20 residues. V gave up 2 bases and J gave up 5 bases; unmatched junction bases: 14. Here the CDR3 reads CASSYVPTSGGYFKTGELFF. The DNA for the CDR3 is TGTGCCAGCAGTTACGTCCCGACTAGCGGGGGGTATTTCAAAACCGGGGAGCTGTTTTTT.

The V and J genes are TRBV5-1 and TRBJ1-1; no reliable D call. Germline V CDR1 and CDR2: SGHRS, YFSETQ. The CDR3 length is 11 residues. The germline V and J ends were trimmed by 2 bases and 8 bases, with 7 bases remaining between them. The CDR3 loop reads CASSFGDEAFF. The CDR3 coding sequence is TGCGCCAGCAGCTTTGGAGACGAAGCTTTCTTT. Full variable domain (rest looked up from reference TRBV5-1 and TRBJ1-1): KAGVTQTPRYLIKTRGQQVTLSCSPISGHRSVSWYQQTPGQGLQFLFEYFSETQRNKGNFPGRFSGRQFSNSRSEMNVSTLELGDSALYLCASSFGDEAFFGQGTRLTVV.

The chain carries TRBV7-2 and TRBJ1-1; 8 bases match TRBD1. Germline CDR1 and CDR2: SGHTA and FQGNSA. CDR3 length: 15 residues. V lost 4 bases to trimming and J lost 1 base; unmatched junction nucleotides: 5. CDR3 bases: TGTGCCAGCAGCTACGACAGGGGACCGAACACTGAAGCTTTCTTT. Translating gives CASSYDRGPNTEAFF.

This sequence joins TRBV5-4 and TRBJ2-3; D ambiguous. The CDR3 is 13 residues long. V was pared by 0 bases and J by 7 bases, with 9 bases between. Germline assignment: CDR1 SGHNT and CDR2 YYREEE (reference sequence). CDR3 DNA: TGTGCCAGCAGCTTGGAAAGTTCTAATACGCAGTATTTT. It is translated as CASSLESSNTQYF.

The chain couples TRBV7-9 to TRBJ1-2; 7 bases are shared with TRBD1. Per germline, CDR1 SEHNR and CDR2 FQNEAQ (reference sequence). The J segment lost 2 bases and the V segment lost 4 bases, leaving 10 bases of the junction unmatched. The CDR3 consists of 16 residues. CDR3 sequence (DNA): TGTGCCAGCAGCTCTCTGTTATCAGGGGGAAACTATGGCTACACCTTC. This encodes CASSSLLSGGNYGYTF. The full variable domain, with the rest looked up from reference TRBV7-9 and TRBJ1-2, is DTGVSQNPRHKITKRGQNVTFRCDPISEHNRLYWYRQTLGQGPEFLTYFQNEAQLEKSRLLSDRFSAERPKGSFSTLEIQRTEQGDSAMYLCASSSLLSGGNYGYTFGSGTRLTVV.

The V call is TRBV28, the J call TRBJ2-7, with a weak D call TRBD1 (5 bases). In germline, CDR1 is MDHEN, CDR2 SYDVKM. The CDR3 totals 13 residues. V lost 4 bases and J 6 bases, leaving 13 bases between the germline ends. The CDR3 DNA reads TGTGCCAGCAGTTCAGGGCCCCACCTCGAGCAGTACTTC. It encodes CASSSGPHLEQYF.